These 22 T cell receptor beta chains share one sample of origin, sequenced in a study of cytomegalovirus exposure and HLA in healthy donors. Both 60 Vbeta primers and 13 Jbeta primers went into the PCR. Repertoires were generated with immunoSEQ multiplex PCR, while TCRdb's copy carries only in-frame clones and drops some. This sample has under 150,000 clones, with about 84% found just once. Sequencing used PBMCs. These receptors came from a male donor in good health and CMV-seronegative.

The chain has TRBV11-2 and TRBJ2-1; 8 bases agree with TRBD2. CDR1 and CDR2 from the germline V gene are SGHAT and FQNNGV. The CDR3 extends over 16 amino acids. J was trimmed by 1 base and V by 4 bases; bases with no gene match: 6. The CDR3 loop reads CASSSRGGRSYNEQFF. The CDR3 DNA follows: TGTGCCAGCAGCTCACGCGGCGGGAGGTCCTACAATGAGCAGTTCTTC.

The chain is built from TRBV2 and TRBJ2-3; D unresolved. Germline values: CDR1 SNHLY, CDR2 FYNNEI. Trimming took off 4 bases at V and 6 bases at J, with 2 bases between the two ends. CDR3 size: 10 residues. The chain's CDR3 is CASSADTQYF. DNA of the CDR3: TGTGCCAGCAGTGCGGATACGCAGTATTTT.

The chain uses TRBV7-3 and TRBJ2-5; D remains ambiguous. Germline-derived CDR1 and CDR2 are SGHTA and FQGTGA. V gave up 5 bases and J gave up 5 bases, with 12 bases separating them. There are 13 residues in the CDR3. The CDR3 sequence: CASSPSRLETQYF. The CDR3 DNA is TGTGCCAGCAGCCCTTCGAGGCTTGAGACCCAGTACTTC.

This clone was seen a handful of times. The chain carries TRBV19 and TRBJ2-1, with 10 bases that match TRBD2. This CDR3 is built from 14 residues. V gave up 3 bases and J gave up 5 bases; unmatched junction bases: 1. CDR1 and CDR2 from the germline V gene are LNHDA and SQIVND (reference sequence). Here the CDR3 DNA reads TGTGCCAGTAGTATTACTAGCGGGAACAATGAGCAGTTCTTC. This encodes CASSITSGNNEQFF.

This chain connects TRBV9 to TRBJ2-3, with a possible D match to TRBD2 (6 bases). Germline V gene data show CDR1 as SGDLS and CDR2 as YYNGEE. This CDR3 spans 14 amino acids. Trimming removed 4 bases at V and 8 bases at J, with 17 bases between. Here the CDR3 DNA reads TGTGCCAGCAGCAGTGGCGGGGCACGGGGTACGCAGTATTTT. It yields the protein CASSSGGARGTQYF.

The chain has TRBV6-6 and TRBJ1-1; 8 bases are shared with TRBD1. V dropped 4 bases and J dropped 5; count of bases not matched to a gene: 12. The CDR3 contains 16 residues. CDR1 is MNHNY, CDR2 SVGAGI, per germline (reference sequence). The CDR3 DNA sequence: TGTGCCAGCAGTTCCCCGAAAGACAGGGGAGGAACTGAAGCTTTCTTT. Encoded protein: CASSSPKDRGGTEAFF.

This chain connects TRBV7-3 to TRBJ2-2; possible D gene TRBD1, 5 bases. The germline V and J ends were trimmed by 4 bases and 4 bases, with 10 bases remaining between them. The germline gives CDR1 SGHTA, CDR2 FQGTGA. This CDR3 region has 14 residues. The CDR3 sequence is CASSSDRSTGELFF. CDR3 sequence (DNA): TGTGCCAGCAGCTCCGACAGATCCACCGGGGAGCTGTTTTTT.

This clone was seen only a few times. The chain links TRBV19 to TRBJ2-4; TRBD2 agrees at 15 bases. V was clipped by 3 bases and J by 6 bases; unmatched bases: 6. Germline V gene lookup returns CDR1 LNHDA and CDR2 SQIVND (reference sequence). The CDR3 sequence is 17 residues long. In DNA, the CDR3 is TGTGCCAGTAGTATGCCGGGACTAGCGGGAGGACCAAACATTCAGTACTTC. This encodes CASSMPGLAGGPNIQYF.

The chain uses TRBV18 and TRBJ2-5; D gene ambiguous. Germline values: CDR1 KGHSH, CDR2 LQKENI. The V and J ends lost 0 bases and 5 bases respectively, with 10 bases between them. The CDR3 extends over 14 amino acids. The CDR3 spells CASSPPGLMETQYF. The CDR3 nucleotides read TGTGCCAGCTCACCACCGGGCTTGATGGAGACCCAGTACTTC.

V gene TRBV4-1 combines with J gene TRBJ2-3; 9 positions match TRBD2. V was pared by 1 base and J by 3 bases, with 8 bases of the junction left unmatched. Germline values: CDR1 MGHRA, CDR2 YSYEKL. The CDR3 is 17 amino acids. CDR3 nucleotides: TGCGCCAGCAGCCAAGTAGGGGGCGGGGGGGAAACAGATACGCAGTATTTT. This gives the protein CASSQVGGGGETDTQYF.

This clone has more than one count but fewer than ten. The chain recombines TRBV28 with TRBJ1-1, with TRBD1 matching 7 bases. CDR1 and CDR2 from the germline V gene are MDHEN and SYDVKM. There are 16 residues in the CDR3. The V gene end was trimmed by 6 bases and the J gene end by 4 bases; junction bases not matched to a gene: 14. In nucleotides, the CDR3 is TGTGCCAGCAGGCCTACCAACAGGGGTAGGGCCACTGAAGCTTTCTTT. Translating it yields CASRPTNRGRATEAFF.

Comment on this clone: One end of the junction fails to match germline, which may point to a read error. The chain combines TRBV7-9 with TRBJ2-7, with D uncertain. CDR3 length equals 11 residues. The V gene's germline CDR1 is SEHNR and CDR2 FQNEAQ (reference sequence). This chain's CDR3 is CSSSFSYEQYF. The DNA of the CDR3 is TGTTCCAGCAGCTTCAGTTACGAGCAGTACTTC.

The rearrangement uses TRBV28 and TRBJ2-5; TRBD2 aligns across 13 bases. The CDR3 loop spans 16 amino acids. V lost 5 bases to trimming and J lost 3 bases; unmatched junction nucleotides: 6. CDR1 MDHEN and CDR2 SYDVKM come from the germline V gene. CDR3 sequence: CASSKLAGGPKETQYF. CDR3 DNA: TGTGCCAGCAGTAAACTAGCGGGAGGGCCGAAAGAGACCCAGTACTTC.

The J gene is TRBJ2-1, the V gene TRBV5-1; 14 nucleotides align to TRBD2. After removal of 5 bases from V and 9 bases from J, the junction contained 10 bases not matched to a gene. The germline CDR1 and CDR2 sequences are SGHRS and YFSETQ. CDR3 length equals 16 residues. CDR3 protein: CASSRTGTSGSGEQFF. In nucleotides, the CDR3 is TGCGCCAGCAGTCGGACCGGGACTAGCGGGAGCGGTGAGCAGTTCTTC.

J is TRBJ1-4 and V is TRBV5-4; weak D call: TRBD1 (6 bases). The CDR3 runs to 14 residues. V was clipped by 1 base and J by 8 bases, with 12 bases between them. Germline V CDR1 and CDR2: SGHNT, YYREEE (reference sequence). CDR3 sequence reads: CASSLRPGVEKLFF. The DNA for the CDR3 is TGTGCCAGCAGCTTGAGACCAGGGGTAGAAAAACTGTTTTTT.

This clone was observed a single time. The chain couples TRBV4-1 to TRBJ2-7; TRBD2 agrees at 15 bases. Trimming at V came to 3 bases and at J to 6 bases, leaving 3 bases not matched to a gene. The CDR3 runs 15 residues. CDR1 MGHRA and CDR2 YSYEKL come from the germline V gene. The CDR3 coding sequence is TGCGCCAGCAGCCATGGACTAGCGGGGGGGCCCGAGCAGTACTTC. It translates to CASSHGLAGGPEQYF.

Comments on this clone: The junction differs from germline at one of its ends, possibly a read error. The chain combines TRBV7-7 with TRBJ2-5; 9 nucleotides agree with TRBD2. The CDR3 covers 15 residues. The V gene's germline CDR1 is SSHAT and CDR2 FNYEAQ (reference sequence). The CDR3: CASSAGTSSRETQYF. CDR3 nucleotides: TGTGCTAGCAGCGCCGGGACTAGCAGCCGGGAGACCCAGTACTTC.

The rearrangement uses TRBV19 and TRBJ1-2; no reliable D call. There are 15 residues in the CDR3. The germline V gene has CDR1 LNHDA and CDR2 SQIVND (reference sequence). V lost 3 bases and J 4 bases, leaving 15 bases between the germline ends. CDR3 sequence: CASSITSGGFYGYTF. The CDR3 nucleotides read TGTGCCAGTAGTATTACTTCCGGCGGGTTCTATGGCTACACCTTC. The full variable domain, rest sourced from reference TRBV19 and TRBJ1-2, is DGGITQSPKYLFRKEGQNVTLSCEQNLNHDAMYWYRQDPGQGLRLIYYSQIVNDFQKGDIAEGYSVSREKKESFPLTVTSAQKNPTAFYLCASSITSGGFYGYTFGSGTRLTVV.

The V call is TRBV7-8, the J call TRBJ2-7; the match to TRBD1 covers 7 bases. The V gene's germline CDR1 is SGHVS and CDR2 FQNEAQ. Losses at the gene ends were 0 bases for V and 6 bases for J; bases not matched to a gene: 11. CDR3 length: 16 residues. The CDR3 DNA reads TGTGCCAGCAGCTTAGCCCCGGGACAGACGACTCGCGAGCAGTACTTC. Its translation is CASSLAPGQTTREQYF. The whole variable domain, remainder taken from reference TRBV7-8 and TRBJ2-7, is GAGVSQSPRYKVAKRGQDVALRCDPISGHVSLFWYQQALGQGPEFLTYFQNEAQLDKSGLPSDRFFAERPEGSVSTLKIQRTQQEDSAVYLCASSLAPGQTTREQYFGPGTRLTVT.

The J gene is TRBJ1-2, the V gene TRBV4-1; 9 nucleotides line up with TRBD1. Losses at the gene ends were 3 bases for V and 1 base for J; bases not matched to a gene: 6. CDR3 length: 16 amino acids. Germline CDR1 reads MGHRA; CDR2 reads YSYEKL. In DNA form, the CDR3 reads TGCGCCAGCAGCCAGGGGGGACAGGGAAATAACTATGGCTACACCTTC. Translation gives CASSQGGQGNNYGYTF.

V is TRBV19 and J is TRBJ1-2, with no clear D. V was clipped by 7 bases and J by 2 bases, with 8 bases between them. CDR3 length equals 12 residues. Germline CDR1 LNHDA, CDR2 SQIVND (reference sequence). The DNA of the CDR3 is TGTGCCAGTAATACGGGGAACTATGGCTACACCTTC. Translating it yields CASNTGNYGYTF. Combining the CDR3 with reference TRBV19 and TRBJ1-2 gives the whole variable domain DGGITQSPKYLFRKEGQNVTLSCEQNLNHDAMYWYRQDPGQGLRLIYYSQIVNDFQKGDIAEGYSVSREKKESFPLTVTSAQKNPTAFYLCASNTGNYGYTFGSGTRLTVV.

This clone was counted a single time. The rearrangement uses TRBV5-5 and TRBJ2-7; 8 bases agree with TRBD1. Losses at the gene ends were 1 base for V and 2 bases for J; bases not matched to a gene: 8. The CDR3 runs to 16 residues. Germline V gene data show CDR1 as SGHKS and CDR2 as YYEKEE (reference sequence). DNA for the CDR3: TGTGCCAGCAGCTTGAGGTTTTCAGGGGGCGCCTACGAGCAGTACTTC. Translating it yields CASSLRFSGGAYEQYF.